Shown below are 27 T cell receptor beta chains from a single sample sequenced in a study of cytomegalovirus exposure and HLA in healthy donors. Vbeta (60) and Jbeta (13) primers were used in the PCR. Assay: immunoSEQ multiplex PCR; the TCRdb copy retains only in-frame clones and omits some. The sample has about 98,000 clones; about 74% are singletons. Source material: PBMCs. These receptors were collected from a male donor in good health and CMV-seronegative.

As for this clone: Distinct nucleotide sequences in the sample also encode this CDR3. This chain connects TRBV4-3 to TRBJ2-7, with 9 bases lining up with TRBD2. CDR3 size: 16 residues. The J segment lost 6 bases and the V segment lost 4 bases, leaving 13 bases of the junction unmatched. The germline V gene encodes CDR1 LGHNA and CDR2 YSLEER. The DNA for the CDR3 is TGCGCCAGCAGCCCTTCTAGCGGGGTGACCCCCCTCGAGCAGTACTTC. Translated, it gives CASSPSSGVTPLEQYF.

The count of this clone is one. The chain has TRBV7-8 and TRBJ2-1; 10 bases fit TRBD1. The CDR3 is made up of 15 amino acids. V lost 5 bases and J lost 7; bases outside the gene matches: 8. Germline CDR1 and CDR2: SGHVS and FQNEAQ. CDR3 protein: CASSLWGQGRNEQFF. The CDR3 DNA reads TGTGCCAGCAGCCTCTGGGGACAGGGGAGGAATGAGCAGTTCTTC.

CDR3 residues: CASSLTGVSNQPQHF. The DNA for the CDR3 is TGTGCCAGCAGTTTAACGGGGGTTAGCAATCAGCCCCAGCATTTT. The J gene is TRBJ1-5, the V gene TRBV28, with D possibly TRBD1 on 5 matching bases. The V end was cut by 2 bases, the J end by 0 bases, with 8 bases between. The CDR3 totals 15 residues. CDR1 and CDR2 (germline): MDHEN, SYDVKM.

The CDR3, as DNA: TGTGCCAGCAGTTTCGGGCCCGGGACTAGTCCCTACGAGCAGTACTTC. This codes for CASSFGPGTSPYEQYF. The chain joins TRBV28 to TRBJ2-7, with TRBD2 identical over 8 bases. J was trimmed by 2 bases and V by 3 bases; bases with no gene match: 9. Germline V lookup: CDR1 MDHEN, CDR2 SYDVKM. The CDR3 totals 16 residues. Full variable domain (rest looked up from reference TRBV28 and TRBJ2-7): DVKVTQSSRYLVKRTGEKVFLECVQDMDHENMFWYRQDPGLGLRLIYFSYDVKMKEKGDIPEGYSVSREKKERFSLILESASTNQTSMYLCASSFGPGTSPYEQYFGPGTRLTVT.

V and J are TRBV7-8 and TRBJ1-5; TRBD1 agrees at 7 bases. The germline V gene has CDR1 SGHVS and CDR2 FQNEAQ. This CDR3 comprises 16 residues. V dropped 1 base and J dropped 6; count of bases not matched to a gene: 9. CDR3 sequence (DNA): TGTGCCAGCAGCTTAGTAGGAGGGGGCGTTTTTCAGCCCCAGCATTTT. Protein product: CASSLVGGGVFQPQHF.

The chain employs TRBV19 and TRBJ2-5; D is uncertain. The CDR3 has 13 amino acids. Between the trimmed V and J ends, which lost 5 bases and 9 bases, there was a span of 16 bases. Germline values: CDR1 LNHDA, CDR2 SQIVND (reference sequence). The CDR3 protein is CASSQVVREAQYF. The CDR3 nucleotides are TGTGCCAGTAGTCAGGTAGTAAGAGAAGCCCAGTACTTC.

This chain connects TRBV7-2 to TRBJ2-7, with TRBD1 matching 7 bases. Germline CDR1 and CDR2: SGHTA and FQGNSA. V lost 4 bases, J lost 3 bases, and 9 bases stayed unmatched. The CDR3 is 15 amino acids. The CDR3 nucleotides read TGTGCCAGCAGCTCAACAGGGGAGACGTTCTACGAGCAGTACTTC. Translating it yields CASSSTGETFYEQYF.

The chain couples TRBV18 to TRBJ1-1, with D maybe TRBD1 (5 bases). Germline V gene lookup returns CDR1 KGHSH and CDR2 LQKENI. Trimming cost V 6 bases and J 6 bases, with 14 bases left between them. The CDR3 sequence is 13 residues long. The DNA of the CDR3 is TGTGCCAGCTCCCCATTTGAAGGGGCTGAAGCTTTCTTT. This translates into CASSPFEGAEAFF.

The rearrangement links TRBV4-2 to TRBJ2-2, with 8 bases identical to TRBD2. V lost 0 bases and J lost 5; bases outside the gene matches: 8. The CDR3 runs to 17 residues. Germline lookup yields CDR1 LGHNA and CDR2 YNFKEQ. The CDR3 DNA reads as TGTGCCAGCAGCCAAGATCGGGCTAGCGGGTCGACCGGGGAGCTGTTTTTT. Translated, it gives CASSQDRASGSTGELFF.

This chain links TRBV5-1 with TRBJ1-2; 9 bases are a match to TRBD1. Trimming took 4 bases from V and 3 from J; bases not matched to a gene: 10. Germline values: CDR1 SGHRS, CDR2 YFSETQ. The CDR3 spans 16 residues. The chain's CDR3 is CASSPNSGTGHYGYTF. The CDR3 DNA follows: TGCGCCAGCAGCCCCAACTCCGGGACAGGGCACTATGGCTACACCTTC. The full variable domain, in which reference TRBV5-1 and TRBJ1-2 provide the parts outside the CDR3, is KAGVTQTPRYLIKTRGQQVTLSCSPISGHRSVSWYQQTPGQGLQFLFEYFSETQRNKGNFPGRFSGRQFSNSRSEMNVSTLELGDSALYLCASSPNSGTGHYGYTFGSGTRLTVV.

This chain uses TRBV28 with TRBJ1-2, with TRBD1 identical over 8 bases. Germline V gene data show CDR1 as MDHEN and CDR2 as SYDVKM. The CDR3 runs 14 residues. Unmatched junction bases numbered 10, after V lost 5 bases and J lost 8 bases. The CDR3 reads CASSGSGTGTGYTF. In DNA, the CDR3 is TGTGCCAGCAGTGGTTCCGGGACAGGTACCGGCTACACCTTC.

This chain links TRBV6-5 with TRBJ1-1; D is unresolved. The V and J ends lost 5 bases and 3 bases respectively, with 16 bases between them. The CDR3 consists of 15 residues. CDR1 and CDR2 (germline): MNHEY, SVGAGI. The CDR3 loop is CASSPREGRDTEAFF. The CDR3 nucleotides read TGTGCCAGCAGTCCCCGGGAGGGTAGAGACACTGAAGCTTTCTTT.

This clone has more than one count but fewer than ten. The rearrangement uses TRBV6-1 and TRBJ1-5; 9 bases fit TRBD1. V lost 4 bases to trimming and J lost 2 bases; unmatched junction nucleotides: 15. The CDR3 is 19 residues long. Looked up from germline, CDR1 is MNHNS and CDR2 is SASEGT. The CDR3 DNA sequence: TGTGCCAGCAGTGTGGGCCCGGGACAGGGAGGTATTGGCAATCAGCCCCAGCATTTT. Residues: CASSVGPGQGGIGNQPQHF.

The chain has TRBV4-1 and TRBJ2-7; the D is unclear. V dropped 0 bases and J dropped 2 bases, with 17 bases sitting between them. Germline assignment: CDR1 MGHRA and CDR2 YSYEKL. The CDR3 extends over 17 amino acids. CDR3 nucleotides: TGCGCCAGCAGCCAAGATCCCGCAGGCAGGATTGCCTACGAGCAGTACTTC. It encodes CASSQDPAGRIAYEQYF.

V and J are TRBV7-3 and TRBJ2-7, with TRBD2 matching 7 bases. J was trimmed by 6 bases and V by 6 bases; bases with no gene match: 14. Germline V gene data show CDR1 as SGHTA and CDR2 as FQGTGA. CDR3 length: 15 residues. The CDR3 spells CASSPDTSARSEQYF. DNA for the CDR3: TGTGCCAGCAGTCCAGATACTAGCGCGCGATCCGAGCAGTACTTC.

The V gene is TRBV4-2, the J gene TRBJ1-1; a possible D gene is TRBD1 (6 bases). CDR1 is LGHNA and CDR2 is YNFKEQ in the germline V gene. V lost 2 bases to trimming and J lost 5 bases, with 12 bases between them. The CDR3 covers 14 residues. The chain's CDR3 is CASSQTGFETEAFF. The CDR3 nucleotides read TGTGCCAGCAGCCAAACAGGGTTTGAAACTGAAGCTTTCTTT.

The chain is built from TRBV5-1 and TRBJ2-1, with TRBD2 matching over 10 bases. Losses at the gene ends were 1 base for V and 8 bases for J; bases not matched to a gene: 6. This CDR3 has 15 residues. CDR1 and CDR2 from the germline V gene are SGHRS and YFSETQ. DNA for the CDR3: TGCGCCAGCAGCTTGAATAGCGGGAGGACCTATGAGCAGTTCTTC. Translation: CASSLNSGRTYEQFF.

This clone is labeled as medium-sized (0.01 to 0.1%). The CDR3: CASSEGRPSTDTQYF. The CDR3 DNA sequence: TGTGCCAGCAGTGAGGGCAGGCCCAGCACAGATACGCAGTATTTT. The chain combines TRBV2 with TRBJ2-3; D is unresolved. The CDR3 length is 15 residues. The germline gives CDR1 SNHLY, CDR2 FYNNEI. Deletions cut 3 bases from V and 0 bases from J, with 10 bases between.

The chain has TRBV4-2 and TRBJ2-1, with 8 nucleotides matching TRBD2. CDR3 length: 17 residues. V gave up 0 bases and J gave up 8 bases; unmatched junction bases: 12. The germline V gene has CDR1 LGHNA and CDR2 YNFKEQ. In nucleotides, the CDR3 is TGTGCCAGCAGCCAAGACTCCCCAGCGGGAGCTGGACATGAGCAGTTCTTC. It yields the protein CASSQDSPAGAGHEQFF.

The V and J genes are TRBV5-6 and TRBJ2-7, with TRBD1 identical over 8 bases. Germline lookup yields CDR1 SGHDT and CDR2 YYEEEE. This CDR3 is 16 amino acids long. Unmatched junction bases numbered 11, after V lost 3 bases and J lost 3 bases. CDR3 in DNA: TGTGCCAGCAGCTGCGATACCGAAGACAGGGGCTACGAGCAGTACTTC. Translating gives CASSCDTEDRGYEQYF.

The chain uses TRBV28 and TRBJ2-7, with a possible D match to TRBD2 (6 bases). Germline V lookup: CDR1 MDHEN, CDR2 SYDVKM. V was pared by 4 bases and J by 4 bases, with 14 bases between. The CDR3 covers 14 residues. CDR3 in DNA: TGTGCCAGCAGTTCCCCCGGGAGTGCATACGAGCAGTACTTC. Translation: CASSSPGSAYEQYF.

The chain links TRBV30 to TRBJ2-3; TRBD2 aligns across 7 bases. The CDR3 length is 12 residues. The germline gives CDR1 GTSNPN, CDR2 SVGIG (reference sequence). With V trimmed by 2 bases and J by 12 bases, 8 bases remained unmatched. The CDR3 reads CAWSPGGSQQYF. The CDR3 DNA reads as TGTGCCTGGAGTCCGGGAGGTAGCCAACAGTATTTT.

The V and J genes are TRBV4-2 and TRBJ2-7, with D possibly being TRBD1 (5 bases). The CDR3 length is 14 residues. Deletions cut 3 bases from V and 2 bases from J, with 11 bases between. CDR1 and CDR2 from the germline V gene are LGHNA and YNFKEQ. The CDR3 sequence is CASSQAVGPYEQYF. The CDR3 coding sequence is TGTGCCAGCAGCCAGGCCGTGGGGCCCTACGAGCAGTACTTC.

The chain uses TRBV6-6 and TRBJ2-1, with 9 bases lining up with TRBD2. J was trimmed by 4 bases and V by 7 bases; bases with no gene match: 8. The CDR3 has 15 amino acids. Germline CDR1 MNHNY, CDR2 SVGAGI (reference sequence). CDR3 sequence reads: CASTALAGSYNEQFF. The CDR3 nucleotides are TGTGCCAGCACCGCACTAGCGGGTTCTTACAATGAGCAGTTCTTC.

The chain employs TRBV29-1 and TRBJ2-7, with 7 bases matching TRBD1. Germline V gene sequence: CDR1 SQVTM, CDR2 ANQGSEA. Trimming removed 5 bases from V and 0 bases from J; junction bases left unmatched: 4. The CDR3 is made up of 13 amino acids. In nucleotides, the CDR3 is TGCAGCGTTAGGGACAGCCACTCCTACGAGCAGTACTTC. Translated: CSVRDSHSYEQYF.

This clone was picked up one time. V is TRBV30 and J is TRBJ2-1, with 7 bases matching TRBD2. The germline V gene has CDR1 GTSNPN and CDR2 SVGIG (reference sequence). V shed 4 bases, J shed 4 bases, and the junction held 16 bases outside the gene matches. The CDR3 extends over 17 amino acids. The CDR3 reads CAWKKVRGRDLYNEQFF. CDR3 nucleotide sequence: TGTGCCTGGAAAAAGGTTCGAGGGAGGGACCTATACAATGAGCAGTTCTTC.

This clone occurred a few times. The chain links TRBV4-1 to TRBJ2-7, with 12 bases lining up with TRBD2. The germline V gene encodes CDR1 MGHRA and CDR2 YSYEKL. V dropped 4 bases and J dropped 1; count of bases not matched to a gene: 11. CDR3 length: 18 residues. The CDR3 region has the DNA TGCGCCAGCAGCCGATGGGACTCTAGCGGGAGGGGGTCCTACGAGCAGTACTTC. Its translation is CASSRWDSSGRGSYEQYF.